This T cell receptor (beta chain) was sequenced for a study of CD8 T cells in Susac syndrome. This clonotype has only a few counts. When the RNA was reverse transcribed, random hexamers were used with an input of 0.5 to 1 ug. TCRdb re-derived calls from the immunoSEQ multiplex PCR reads in MiXCR, one entry per CDR3 protein. The sample yields fewer than 150,000 distinct CDR3 sequences, around 94% seen once. Sequencing targeted TCR beta in blood CD8+ and CD4+ T cells. This receptor was taken from a human donor in good health. Sequencing was performed on CD8+ T cells from PBMCs.

The CDR3 region is CASSFRSSSYEQYF. DNA for the CDR3: TGTGCCAGCAGTTTCAGAAGTAGCTCCTACGAGCAGTACTTC. This chain uses TRBV27 with TRBJ2-7, with no clear D. From germline, CDR1 is MNHEY and CDR2 SMNVEV (reference sequence). Trimming shortened V by 3 bases and J by 0 bases, and 9 bases separated the two germline ends. The CDR3 has 14 amino acids.